This T cell receptor (beta chain) was sequenced for a study of blood T cells in healthy people across ages. Trimming cost V 10 bases and J 10 bases, with 22 bases left between them. This CDR3 is 13 amino acids long. The germline CDR1 and CDR2 sequences are SEHNR and FQNEAQ (reference sequence). Samples each yielded at least 6 micrograms of total RNA. This clonotype was recorded many times. The antigen is undetermined. Overall study findings and caveats: Possibly confounding the expanded clonotype changes was the fact that donor CMV status was unknown. The study found more naive CD4+ cells and higher diversity in long-lived than aged donors.

Primers used in a second PCR of about 7 to 12 cycles were a sample-barcoded 5' primer and a J-beta primer mix. TCRdb re-called the 5' RACE reads with MiXCR, one entry per CDR3 protein. The data contain over 500,000 distinct CDR3 sequences, approximately 52% of them seen just once; the ten biggest clones take up 13%. This TCR was recovered from a woman at least 80 years old in good health. The chain combines TRBV7-9 with TRBJ1-1; tentatively, D is TRBD1 (5 bases). The sequenced sample consisted of blood. The CDR3 is CATGGAAGQPAFF. The DNA of the CDR3 is TGTGCCACCGGGGGTGCGGCAGGCCAGCCAGCTTTCTTT.